These T cell receptor beta chains were read from a single sample in a study of T cell changes during pregnancy in multiple sclerosis. The assay was immunoSEQ multiplex PCR, and TCRdb's table has in-frame clones only and misses some. The sample consists of 67,000 or so clones, over 80% of them appearing once. The sequenced sample was CD8+ T cells from peripheral blood mononuclear cells, obtained in the third trimester of pregnancy. These receptors were taken from a female donor in good health, enrolled as a control in a pregnancy study. Each CDR3 is given without its conserved first and last residue. Fields, in order: V gene, CDR3 protein.

TRBV4-1,ASSQETGDYGYT
TRBV30,AWTAMGGEKLF
TRBV4-2,ASSQDLLAGDNEQF
TRBV27,ASSLLGPRDSPLH
TRBV30,AWSVGSGGKDTQY
TRBV11-1,ASSSTSGEGETQY
TRBV9,ASSVARSASGANVLT
TRBV12-5,ASGLTEYEQY
TRBV6-6,ASTRGVTEAF
TRBV30,AWSNRQILNYGYT
TRBV4-3,ASSQGQGVHEQY
TRBV9,ASSAGLNTEAF
TRBV6-4,ASMKGQGEGDEQF
TRBV5-1,ASSLEGANTEAF
TRBV9,ASSVGNTYEQY
TRBV5-1,ASSLNPGGAGELF
TRBV6-1,ASTDRDNYNEQF
TRBV7-9,ASSSGTGVLNTEAF
TRBV6-5,ASSRTGGANTEAF
TRBV7-9,ASSPTDYGLNTGELF
TRBV4-3,ASSPGRGSEAF
TRBV27,ASNSPNYGYT
TRBV27,ASSGTGGNNYGYT
TRBV11-2,ASSTRSQQETQY
TRBV6-6,ASSYSDRGGIETQY
TRBV7-2,ASSLKGLAGGAIYNEQF
TRBV7-9,ASSPPAGWETQY